This T cell receptor (beta chain) is drawn from a study of blood T cell repertoires in COVID-19. About the study: There were acute and convalescent COVID-19 samples, and they came from the United States, Italy and Spain. The analysed material was cDNA or gDNA that came from T cells, B-cell-depleted T cells, or PBMCs.

In the authors' methods: It was from reference gene primer amplification that nucleated cell counts were estimated. Profiling relied on immunoSEQ multiplex PCR, and the TCRdb table lists in-frame clones only, not all of them. The V and J calls and the clone size are those of that table, but D and trimming were determined from the DNA. Seen here are about 21,000 clones, around 82% observed once, and the top ten hold 5% to 7%. Germline V gives CDR1 DFQATT, CDR2 SNEGSKA (reference sequence). V was pared by 3 bases and J by 3 bases, with 8 bases between. There are 12 residues in the CDR3. This clone was seen a few times.

The TCR comes from a human donor in a cohort sampled during active COVID-19. Sequencing was performed on peripheral blood. The J gene is TRBJ1-2, the V gene TRBV20-1; D not certain. This CDR3 reads CSASLSDYGYTF. Written as DNA, the CDR3 is TGCAGTGCTAGTCTTAGTGACTATGGCTACACCTTC.